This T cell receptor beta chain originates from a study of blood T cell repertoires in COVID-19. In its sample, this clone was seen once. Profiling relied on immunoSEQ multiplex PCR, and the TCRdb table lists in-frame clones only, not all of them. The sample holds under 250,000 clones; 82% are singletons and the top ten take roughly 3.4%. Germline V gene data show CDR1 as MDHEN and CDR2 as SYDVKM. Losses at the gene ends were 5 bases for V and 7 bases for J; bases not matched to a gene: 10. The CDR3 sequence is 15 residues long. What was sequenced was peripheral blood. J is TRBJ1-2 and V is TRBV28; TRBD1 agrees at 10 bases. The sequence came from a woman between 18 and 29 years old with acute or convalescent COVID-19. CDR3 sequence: CASSPPRQGASGYTF. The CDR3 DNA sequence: TGTGCCAGCAGTCCACCCCGACAGGGGGCCAGTGGCTACACCTTC.